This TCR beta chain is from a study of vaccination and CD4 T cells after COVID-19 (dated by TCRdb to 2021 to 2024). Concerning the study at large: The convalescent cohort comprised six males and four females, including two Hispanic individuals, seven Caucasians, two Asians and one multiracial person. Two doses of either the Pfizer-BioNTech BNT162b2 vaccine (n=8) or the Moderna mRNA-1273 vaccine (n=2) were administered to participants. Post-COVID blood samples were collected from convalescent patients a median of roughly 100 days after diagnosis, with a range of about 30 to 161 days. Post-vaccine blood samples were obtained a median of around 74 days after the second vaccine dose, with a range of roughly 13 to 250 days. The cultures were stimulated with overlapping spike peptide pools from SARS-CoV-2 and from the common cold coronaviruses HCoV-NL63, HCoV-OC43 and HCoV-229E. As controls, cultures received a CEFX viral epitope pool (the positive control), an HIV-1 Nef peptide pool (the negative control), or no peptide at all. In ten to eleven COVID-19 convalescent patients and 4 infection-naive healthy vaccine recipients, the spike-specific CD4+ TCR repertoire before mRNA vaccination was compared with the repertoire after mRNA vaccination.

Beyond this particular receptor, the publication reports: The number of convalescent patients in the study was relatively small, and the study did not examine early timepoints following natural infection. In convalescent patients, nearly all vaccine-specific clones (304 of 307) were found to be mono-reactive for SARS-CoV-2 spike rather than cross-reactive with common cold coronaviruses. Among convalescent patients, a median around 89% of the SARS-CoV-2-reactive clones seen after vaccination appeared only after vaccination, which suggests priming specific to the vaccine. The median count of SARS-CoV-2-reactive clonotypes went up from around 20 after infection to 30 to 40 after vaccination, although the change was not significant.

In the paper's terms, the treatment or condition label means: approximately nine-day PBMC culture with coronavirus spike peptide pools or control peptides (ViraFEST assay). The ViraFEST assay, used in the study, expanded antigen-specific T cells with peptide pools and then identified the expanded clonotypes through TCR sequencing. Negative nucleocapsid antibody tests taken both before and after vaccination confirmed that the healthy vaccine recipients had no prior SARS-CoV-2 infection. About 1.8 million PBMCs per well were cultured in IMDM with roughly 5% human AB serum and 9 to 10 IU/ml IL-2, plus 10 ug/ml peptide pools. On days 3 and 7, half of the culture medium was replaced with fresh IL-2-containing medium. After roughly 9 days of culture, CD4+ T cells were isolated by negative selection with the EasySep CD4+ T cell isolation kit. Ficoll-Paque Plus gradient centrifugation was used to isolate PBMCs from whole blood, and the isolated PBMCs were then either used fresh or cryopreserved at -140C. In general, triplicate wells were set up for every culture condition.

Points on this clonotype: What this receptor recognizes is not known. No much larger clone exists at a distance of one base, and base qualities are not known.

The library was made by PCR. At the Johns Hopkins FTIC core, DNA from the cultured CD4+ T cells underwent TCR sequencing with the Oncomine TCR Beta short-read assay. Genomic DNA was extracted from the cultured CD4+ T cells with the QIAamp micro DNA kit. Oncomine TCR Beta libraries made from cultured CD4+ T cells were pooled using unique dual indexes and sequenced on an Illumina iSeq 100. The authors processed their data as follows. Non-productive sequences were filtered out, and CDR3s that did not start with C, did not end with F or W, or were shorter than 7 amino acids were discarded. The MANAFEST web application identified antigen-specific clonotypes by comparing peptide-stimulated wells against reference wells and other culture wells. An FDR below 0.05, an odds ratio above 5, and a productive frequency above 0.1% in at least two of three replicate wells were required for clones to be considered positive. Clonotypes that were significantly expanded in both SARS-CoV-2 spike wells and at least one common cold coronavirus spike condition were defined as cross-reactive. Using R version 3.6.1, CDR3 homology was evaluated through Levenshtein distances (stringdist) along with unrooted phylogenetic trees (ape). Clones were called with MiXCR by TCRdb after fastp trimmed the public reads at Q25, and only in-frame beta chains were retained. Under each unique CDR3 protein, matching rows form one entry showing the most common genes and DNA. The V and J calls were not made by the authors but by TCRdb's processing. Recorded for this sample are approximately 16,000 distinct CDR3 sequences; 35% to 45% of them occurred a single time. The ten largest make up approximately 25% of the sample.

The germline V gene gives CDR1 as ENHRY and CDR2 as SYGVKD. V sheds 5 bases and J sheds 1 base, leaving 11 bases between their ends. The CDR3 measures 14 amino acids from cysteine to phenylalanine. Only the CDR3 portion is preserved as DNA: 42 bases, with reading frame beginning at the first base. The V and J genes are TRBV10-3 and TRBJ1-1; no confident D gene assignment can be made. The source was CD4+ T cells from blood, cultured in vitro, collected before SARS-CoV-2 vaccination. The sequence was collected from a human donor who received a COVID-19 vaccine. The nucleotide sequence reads TGTGCCATCAGTAGCCGGGTCCCGAACACTGAAGCTTTCTTT. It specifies CAISSRVPNTEAFF.